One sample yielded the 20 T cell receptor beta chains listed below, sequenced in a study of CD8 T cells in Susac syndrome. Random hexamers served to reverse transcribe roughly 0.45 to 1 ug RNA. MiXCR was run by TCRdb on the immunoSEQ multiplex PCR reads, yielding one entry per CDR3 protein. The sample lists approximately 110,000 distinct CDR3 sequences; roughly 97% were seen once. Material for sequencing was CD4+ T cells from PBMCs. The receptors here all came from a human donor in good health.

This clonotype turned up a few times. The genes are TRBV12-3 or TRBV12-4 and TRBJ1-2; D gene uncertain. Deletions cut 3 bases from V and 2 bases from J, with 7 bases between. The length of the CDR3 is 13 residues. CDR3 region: CASSLDGNYGYTF. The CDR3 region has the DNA TGTGCCAGCAGTTTGGACGGGAACTATGGCTACACCTTC.

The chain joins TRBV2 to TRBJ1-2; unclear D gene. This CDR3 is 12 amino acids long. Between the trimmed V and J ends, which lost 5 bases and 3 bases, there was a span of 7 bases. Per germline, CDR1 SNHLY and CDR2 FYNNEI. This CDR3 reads CASSIGDYGYTF. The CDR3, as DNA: TGTGCCAGCAGTATCGGGGACTATGGCTACACCTTC.

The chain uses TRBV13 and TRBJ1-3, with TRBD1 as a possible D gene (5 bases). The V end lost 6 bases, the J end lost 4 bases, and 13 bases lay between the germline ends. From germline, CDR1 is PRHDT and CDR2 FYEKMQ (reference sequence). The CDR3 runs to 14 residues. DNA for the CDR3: TGTGCCAGCAGGCGGGGGGTCGGAGGAAACACCATATATTTT. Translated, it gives CASRRGVGGNTIYF.

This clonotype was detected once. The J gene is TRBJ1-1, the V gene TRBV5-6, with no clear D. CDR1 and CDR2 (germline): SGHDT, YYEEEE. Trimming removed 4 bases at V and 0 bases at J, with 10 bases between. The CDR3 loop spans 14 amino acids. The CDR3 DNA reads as TGTGCCAGCAGCCCCTGGACGGTGAACACTGAAGCTTTCTTT. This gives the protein CASSPWTVNTEAFF.

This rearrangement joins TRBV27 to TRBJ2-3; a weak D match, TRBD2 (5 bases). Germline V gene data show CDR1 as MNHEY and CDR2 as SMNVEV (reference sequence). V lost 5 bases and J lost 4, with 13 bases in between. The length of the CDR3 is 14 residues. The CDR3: CASSPRSVSDTQYF. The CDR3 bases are TGTGCCAGCAGTCCCCGTAGCGTGTCAGATACGCAGTATTTT.

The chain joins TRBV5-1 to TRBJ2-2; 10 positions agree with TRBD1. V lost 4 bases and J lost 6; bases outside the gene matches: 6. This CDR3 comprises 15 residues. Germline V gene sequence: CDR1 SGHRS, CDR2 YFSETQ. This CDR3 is CASSHGTGAPGELFF. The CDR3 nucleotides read TGCGCCAGCAGCCATGGGACAGGGGCCCCCGGGGAGCTGTTTTTT.

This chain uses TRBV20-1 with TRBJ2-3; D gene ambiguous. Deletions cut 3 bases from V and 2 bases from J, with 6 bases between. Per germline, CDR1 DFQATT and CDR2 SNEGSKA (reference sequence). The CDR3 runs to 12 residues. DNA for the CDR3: TGCAGTGCTAGTACGACCACAGATACGCAGTATTTT. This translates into CSASTTTDTQYF.

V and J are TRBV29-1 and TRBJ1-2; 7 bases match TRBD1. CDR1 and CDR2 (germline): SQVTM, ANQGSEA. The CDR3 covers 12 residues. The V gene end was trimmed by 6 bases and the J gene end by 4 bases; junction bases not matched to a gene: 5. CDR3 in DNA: TGCAGCGTGCACAGGGGTCTCTATGGCTACACCTTC. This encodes CSVHRGLYGYTF.

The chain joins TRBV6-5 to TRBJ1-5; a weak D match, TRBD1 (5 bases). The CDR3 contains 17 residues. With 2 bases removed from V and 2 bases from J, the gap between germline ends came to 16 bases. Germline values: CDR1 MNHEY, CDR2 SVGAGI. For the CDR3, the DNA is TGTGCCAGCAGTTACCGCACCTCAGGGCTTGGCAATCAGCCCCAGCATTTT. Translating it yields CASSYRTSGLGNQPQHF.

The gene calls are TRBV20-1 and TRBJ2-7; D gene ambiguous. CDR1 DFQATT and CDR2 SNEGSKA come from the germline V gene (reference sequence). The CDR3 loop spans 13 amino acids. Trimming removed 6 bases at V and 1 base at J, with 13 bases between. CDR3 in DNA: TGCAGTGCAGCCTCTAGGCCATCCTACGAGCAGTACTTC. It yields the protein CSAASRPSYEQYF.

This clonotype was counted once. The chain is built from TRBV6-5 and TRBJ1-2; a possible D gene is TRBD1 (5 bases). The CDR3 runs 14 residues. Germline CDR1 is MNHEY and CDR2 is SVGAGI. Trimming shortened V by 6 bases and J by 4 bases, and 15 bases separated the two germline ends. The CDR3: CASSHEQEVYGYTF. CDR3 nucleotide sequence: TGTGCCAGCAGCCATGAACAGGAGGTCTATGGCTACACCTTC.

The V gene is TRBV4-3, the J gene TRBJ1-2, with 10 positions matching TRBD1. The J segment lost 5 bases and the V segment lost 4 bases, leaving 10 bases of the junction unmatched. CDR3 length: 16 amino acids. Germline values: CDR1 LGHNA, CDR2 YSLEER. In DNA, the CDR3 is TGCGCCAGCAGCCGGACTGTCGGGACAGGGGTATATGGCTACACCTTC. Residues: CASSRTVGTGVYGYTF.

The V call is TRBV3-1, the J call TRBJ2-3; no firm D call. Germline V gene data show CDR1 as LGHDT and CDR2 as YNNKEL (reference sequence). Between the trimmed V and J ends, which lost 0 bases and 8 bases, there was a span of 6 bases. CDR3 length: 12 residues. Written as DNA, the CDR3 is TGTGCCAGCAGCCAAGATGCCCGTACGCAGTATTTT. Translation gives CASSQDARTQYF.

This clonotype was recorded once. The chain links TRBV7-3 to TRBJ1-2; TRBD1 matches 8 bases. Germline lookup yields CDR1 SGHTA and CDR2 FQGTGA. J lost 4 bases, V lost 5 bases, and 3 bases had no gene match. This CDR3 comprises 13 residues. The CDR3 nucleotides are TGTGCCAGCAGCCTGACAGGGGCCTATGGCTACACCTTC. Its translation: CASSLTGAYGYTF.

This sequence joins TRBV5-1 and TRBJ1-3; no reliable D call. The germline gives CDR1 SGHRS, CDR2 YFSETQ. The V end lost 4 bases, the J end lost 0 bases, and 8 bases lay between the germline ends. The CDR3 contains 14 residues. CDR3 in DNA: TGCGCCAGCAGCCCCGGATACTCTGGAAACACCATATATTTT. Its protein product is CASSPGYSGNTIYF.

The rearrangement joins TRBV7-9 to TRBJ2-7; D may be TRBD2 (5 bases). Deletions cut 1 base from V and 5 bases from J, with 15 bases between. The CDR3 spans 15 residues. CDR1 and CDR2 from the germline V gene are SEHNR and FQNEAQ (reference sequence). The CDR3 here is CASSLVIGGADEQYF. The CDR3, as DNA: TGTGCCAGCAGCTTAGTGATCGGAGGCGCGGACGAGCAGTACTTC.

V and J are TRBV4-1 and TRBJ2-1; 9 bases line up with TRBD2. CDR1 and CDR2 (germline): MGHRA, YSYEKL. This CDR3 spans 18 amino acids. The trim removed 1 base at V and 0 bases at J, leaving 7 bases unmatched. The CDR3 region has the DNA TGCGCCAGCAGCCAAGGGAGCGGGGGGCAAACCTCCTACAATGAGCAGTTCTTC. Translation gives CASSQGSGGQTSYNEQFF.

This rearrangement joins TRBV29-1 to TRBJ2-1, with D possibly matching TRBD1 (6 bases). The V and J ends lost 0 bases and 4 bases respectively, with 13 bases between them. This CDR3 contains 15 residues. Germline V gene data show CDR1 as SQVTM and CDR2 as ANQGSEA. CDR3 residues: CSVEDTGSSYNEQFF. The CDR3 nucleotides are TGCAGCGTTGAAGACACAGGGTCCTCGTACAATGAGCAGTTCTTC.

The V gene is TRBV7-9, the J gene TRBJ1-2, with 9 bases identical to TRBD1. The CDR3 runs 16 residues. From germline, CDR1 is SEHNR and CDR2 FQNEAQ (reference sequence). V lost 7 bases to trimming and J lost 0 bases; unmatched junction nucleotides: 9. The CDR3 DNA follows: TGTGCCAGCACCCGGACAGGGGTCACGGCTAACTATGGCTACACCTTC. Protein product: CASTRTGVTANYGYTF.

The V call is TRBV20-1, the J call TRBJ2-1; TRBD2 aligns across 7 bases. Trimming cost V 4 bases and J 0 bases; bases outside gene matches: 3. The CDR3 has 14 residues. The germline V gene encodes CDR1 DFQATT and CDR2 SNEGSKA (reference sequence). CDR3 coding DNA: TGCAGTGCTACTGGCGGGGGCTCCTACAATGAGCAGTTCTTC. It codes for CSATGGGSYNEQFF.